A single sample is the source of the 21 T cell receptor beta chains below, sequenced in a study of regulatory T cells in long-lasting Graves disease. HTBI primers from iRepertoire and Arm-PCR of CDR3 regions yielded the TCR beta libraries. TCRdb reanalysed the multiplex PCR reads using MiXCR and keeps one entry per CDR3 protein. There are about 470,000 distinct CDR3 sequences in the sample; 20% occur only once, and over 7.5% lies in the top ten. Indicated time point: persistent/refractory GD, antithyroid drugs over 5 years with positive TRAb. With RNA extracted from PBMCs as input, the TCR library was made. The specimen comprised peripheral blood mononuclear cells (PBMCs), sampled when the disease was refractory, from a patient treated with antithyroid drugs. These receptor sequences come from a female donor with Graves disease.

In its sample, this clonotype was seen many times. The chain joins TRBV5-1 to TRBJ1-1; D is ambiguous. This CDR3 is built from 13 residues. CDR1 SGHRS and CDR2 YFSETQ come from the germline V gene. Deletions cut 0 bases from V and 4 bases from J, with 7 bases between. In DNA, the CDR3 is TGCGCCAGCAGCTTGGAAGTGTTCACTGAAGCTTTCTTT. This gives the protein CASSLEVFTEAFF.

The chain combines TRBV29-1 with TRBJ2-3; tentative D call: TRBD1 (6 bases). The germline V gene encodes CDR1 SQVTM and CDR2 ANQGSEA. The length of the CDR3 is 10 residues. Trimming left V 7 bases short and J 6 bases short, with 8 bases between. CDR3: CSGQGDTQYF. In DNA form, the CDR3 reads TGCAGCGGTCAGGGGGATACGCAGTATTTT.

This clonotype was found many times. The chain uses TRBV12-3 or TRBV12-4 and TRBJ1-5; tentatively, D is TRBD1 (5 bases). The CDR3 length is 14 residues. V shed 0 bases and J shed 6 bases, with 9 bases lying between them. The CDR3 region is CASSLAGGVQPQHF. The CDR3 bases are TGTGCCAGCAGTTTAGCTGGGGGGGTTCAGCCCCAGCATTTT.

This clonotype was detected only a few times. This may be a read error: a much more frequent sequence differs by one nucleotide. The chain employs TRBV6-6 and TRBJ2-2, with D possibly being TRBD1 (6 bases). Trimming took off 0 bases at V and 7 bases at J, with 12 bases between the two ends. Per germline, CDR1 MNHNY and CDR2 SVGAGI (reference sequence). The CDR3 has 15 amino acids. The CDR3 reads CASSYSAGANGELFF. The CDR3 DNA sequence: TGTGCCAGCAGTTACTCGGCAGGGGCGAACGGGGAGCTGTTTTTT.

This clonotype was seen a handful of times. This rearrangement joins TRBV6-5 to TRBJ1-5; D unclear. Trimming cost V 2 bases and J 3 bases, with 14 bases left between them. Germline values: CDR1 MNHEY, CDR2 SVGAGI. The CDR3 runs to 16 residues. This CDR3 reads CASSYGPGIVNQPQHF. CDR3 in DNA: TGTGCCAGCAGTTACGGTCCGGGGATTGTCAATCAGCCCCAGCATTTT.

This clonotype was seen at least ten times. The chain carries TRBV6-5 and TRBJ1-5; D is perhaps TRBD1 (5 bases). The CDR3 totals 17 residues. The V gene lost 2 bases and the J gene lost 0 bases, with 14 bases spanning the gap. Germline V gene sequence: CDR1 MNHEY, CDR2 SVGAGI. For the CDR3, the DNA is TGTGCCAGCAGTTACGGTAAAGGGGCTTATAGCAATCAGCCCCAGCATTTT. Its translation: CASSYGKGAYSNQPQHF.

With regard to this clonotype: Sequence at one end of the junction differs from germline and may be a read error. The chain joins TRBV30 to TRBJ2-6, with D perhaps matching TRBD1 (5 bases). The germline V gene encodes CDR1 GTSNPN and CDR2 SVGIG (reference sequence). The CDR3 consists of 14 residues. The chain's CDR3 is CAWSHTSGADVLTF. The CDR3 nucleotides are TGTGCCTGGAGCCATACCTCTGGGGCCGACGTCCTGACTTTC.

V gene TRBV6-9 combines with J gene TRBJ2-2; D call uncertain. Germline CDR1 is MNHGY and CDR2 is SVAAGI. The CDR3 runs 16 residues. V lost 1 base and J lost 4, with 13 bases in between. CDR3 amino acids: CASSYFSGTVTGELFF. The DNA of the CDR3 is TGTGCCAGCAGTTATTTCTCCGGCACGGTCACCGGGGAGCTGTTTTTT.

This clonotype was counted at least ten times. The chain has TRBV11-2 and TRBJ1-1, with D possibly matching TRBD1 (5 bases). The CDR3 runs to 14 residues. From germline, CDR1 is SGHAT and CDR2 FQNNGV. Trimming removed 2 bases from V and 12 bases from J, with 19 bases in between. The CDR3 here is CASSLFFISGVTFF. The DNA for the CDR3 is TGTGCCAGCAGCTTATTCTTCATTTCGGGGGTGACTTTCTTT.

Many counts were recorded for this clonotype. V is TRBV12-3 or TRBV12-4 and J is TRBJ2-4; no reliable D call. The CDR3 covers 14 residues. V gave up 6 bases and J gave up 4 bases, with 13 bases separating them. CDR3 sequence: CASSLPSTKNIQYF. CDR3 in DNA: TGTGCCAGCAGCCTCCCTAGTACAAAAAACATTCAGTACTTC.

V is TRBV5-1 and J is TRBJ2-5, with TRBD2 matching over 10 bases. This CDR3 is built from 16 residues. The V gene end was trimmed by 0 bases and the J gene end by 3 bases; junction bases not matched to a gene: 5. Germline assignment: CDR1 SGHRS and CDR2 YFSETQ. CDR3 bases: TGCGCCAGCAGCTTGGAGGGACTAGCGAGAGAAGAGACCCAGTACTTC. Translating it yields CASSLEGLAREETQYF.

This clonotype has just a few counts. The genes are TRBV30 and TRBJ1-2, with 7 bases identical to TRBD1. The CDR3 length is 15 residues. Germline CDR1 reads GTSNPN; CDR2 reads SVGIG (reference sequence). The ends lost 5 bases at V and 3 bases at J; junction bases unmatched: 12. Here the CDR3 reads CAWAKGTAVYYGYTF. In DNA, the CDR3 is TGTGCCTGGGCCAAAGGGACAGCCGTTTACTATGGCTACACCTTC.

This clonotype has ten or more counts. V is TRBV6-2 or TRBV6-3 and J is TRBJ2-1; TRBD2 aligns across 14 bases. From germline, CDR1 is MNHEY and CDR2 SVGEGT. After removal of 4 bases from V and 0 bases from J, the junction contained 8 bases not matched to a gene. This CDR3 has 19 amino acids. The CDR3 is CASSSWTSGRTSSYNEQFF. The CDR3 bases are TGTGCCAGCAGTTCCTGGACTAGCGGGAGGACGAGCTCCTACAATGAGCAGTTCTTC.

CDR3 sequence: CATSQRSAGGTSGIVEQYF. For the CDR3, the DNA is TGTGCCACCAGTCAAAGATCCGCGGGTGGGACTAGCGGGATCGTCGAGCAGTACTTC. The rearrangement joins TRBV24-1 to TRBJ2-7, with 13 bases identical to TRBD2. CDR3 length: 19 amino acids. With V trimmed by 6 bases and J by 6 bases, 19 bases remained unmatched. CDR1 is KGHDR, CDR2 SFDVKD, per germline.

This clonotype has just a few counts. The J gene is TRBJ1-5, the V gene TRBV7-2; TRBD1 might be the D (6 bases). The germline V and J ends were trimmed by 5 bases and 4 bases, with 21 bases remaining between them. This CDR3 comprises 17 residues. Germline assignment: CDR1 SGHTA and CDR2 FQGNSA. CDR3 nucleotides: TGTGCCAGCAGCCGACTAGGGGGGGGGGGGCGGAATCAGCCCCAGCATTTT. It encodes CASSRLGGGGRNQPQHF.

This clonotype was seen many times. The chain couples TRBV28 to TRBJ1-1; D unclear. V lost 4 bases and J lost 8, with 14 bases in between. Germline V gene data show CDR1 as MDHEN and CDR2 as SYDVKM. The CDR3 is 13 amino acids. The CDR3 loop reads CASSWVGGVEAFF. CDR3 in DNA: TGTGCCAGCAGTTGGGTAGGTGGGGTGGAAGCTTTCTTT.

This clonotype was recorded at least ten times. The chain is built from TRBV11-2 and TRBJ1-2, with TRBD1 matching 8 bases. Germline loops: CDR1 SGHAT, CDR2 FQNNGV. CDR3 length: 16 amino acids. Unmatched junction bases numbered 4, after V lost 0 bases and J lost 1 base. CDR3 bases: TGTGCCAGCAGCTTAGAGCCGGACAGGGATAACTATGGCTACACCTTC. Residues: CASSLEPDRDNYGYTF.

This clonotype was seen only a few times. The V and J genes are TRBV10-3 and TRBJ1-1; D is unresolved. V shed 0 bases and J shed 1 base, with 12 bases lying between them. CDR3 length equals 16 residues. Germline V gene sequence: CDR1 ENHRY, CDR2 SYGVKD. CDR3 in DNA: TGTGCCATCAGTGAGTCGGGTATCTTAGGGAACACTGAAGCTTTCTTT. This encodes CAISESGILGNTEAFF.

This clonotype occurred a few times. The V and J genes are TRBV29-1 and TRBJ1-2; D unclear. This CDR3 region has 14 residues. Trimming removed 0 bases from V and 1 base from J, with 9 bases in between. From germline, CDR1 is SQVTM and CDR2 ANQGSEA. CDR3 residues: CSVEDHRGNYGYTF. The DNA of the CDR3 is TGCAGCGTTGAAGATCATAGAGGTAACTATGGCTACACCTTC.

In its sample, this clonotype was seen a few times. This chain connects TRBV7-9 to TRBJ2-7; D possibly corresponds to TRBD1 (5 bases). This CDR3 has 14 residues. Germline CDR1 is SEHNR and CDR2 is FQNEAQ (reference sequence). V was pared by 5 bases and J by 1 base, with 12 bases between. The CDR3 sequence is CASSMLGHSYEQYF. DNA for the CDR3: TGTGCCAGCAGCATGTTGGGGCATTCCTACGAGCAGTACTTC.

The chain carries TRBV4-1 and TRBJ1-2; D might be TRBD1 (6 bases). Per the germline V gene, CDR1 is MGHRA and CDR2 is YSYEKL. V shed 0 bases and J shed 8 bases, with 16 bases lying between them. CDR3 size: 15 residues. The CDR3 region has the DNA TGCGCCAGCAGCCAAGAGTGGGACACCCGTTGGGGCTACACCTTC. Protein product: CASSQEWDTRWGYTF.